The 31 T cell receptor beta chains in this list originate from one sample, sequenced in a study of CD8 T cells in ankylosing spondylitis. TCRdb processed the 5' RACE reads anew with MiXCR; each CDR3 protein has one entry. Of about 390,000 distinct CDR3 sequences listed, around 20% are singletons. General study results and limits: Ankylosing spondylitis blood seemed to carry a telltale TCR beta motif made of under ten highly homologous variants.

These receptors are not linked to any known antigen. What was sequenced was blood, either unsorted or a sorted T cell fraction (not recorded which). These receptors were collected from a male donor with ankylosing spondylitis.

This chain uses TRBV7-2 with TRBJ2-2; no clear D gene. The CDR3 spans 16 residues. Germline-derived CDR1 and CDR2 are SGHTA and FQGNSA. Trimming pared 0 bases from V and 1 base from J, leaving 9 bases between. The CDR3 nucleotides are TGTGCCAGCAGCTTAGCGCGGCTAAAGAACACCGGGGAGCTGTTTTTT. As protein: CASSLARLKNTGELFF.

V gene TRBV4-1 combines with J gene TRBJ2-1, with 8 bases that match TRBD2. Germline CDR1 is MGHRA and CDR2 is YSYEKL. V gave up 0 bases and J gave up 15 bases; unmatched junction bases: 10. The CDR3 totals 14 residues. The CDR3 nucleotides are TGCGCCAGCAGCCAAGATCTTAGCGGGACCAGCACGTTCTTC. As protein: CASSQDLSGTSTFF.

This clonotype has only a few counts. The chain carries TRBV7-2 and TRBJ2-7, with 11 bases lining up with TRBD2. Per germline, CDR1 SGHTA and CDR2 FQGNSA. Trimming removed 1 base from V and 3 bases from J; junction bases left unmatched: 8. The length of the CDR3 is 17 residues. DNA for the CDR3: TGTGCCAGCAGCTTAGTTGGGCTAGCGGGAGGCAACTACGAGCAGTACTTC. Translated: CASSLVGLAGGNYEQYF.

This chain uses TRBV29-1 with TRBJ2-1, with D unresolved. There are 12 residues in the CDR3. V shed 3 bases and J shed 5 bases, with 8 bases lying between them. The germline V gene encodes CDR1 SQVTM and CDR2 ANQGSEA. The CDR3 DNA reads as TGCAGCGTTGAGAACCTAAACAATGAGCAGTTCTTC. Translating it yields CSVENLNNEQFF.

This clonotype was detected many times. The rearrangement uses TRBV29-1 and TRBJ2-7, with D unresolved. The CDR3 runs to 11 residues. V was shortened by 6 bases and J by 1 base, with 7 bases between the two germline ends. Germline V gene sequence: CDR1 SQVTM, CDR2 ANQGSEA. CDR3: CSVVQSYEQYF. CDR3 bases: TGCAGCGTGGTGCAGTCCTACGAGCAGTACTTC.

In this sample, this clonotype turned up many times. J is TRBJ2-3 and V is TRBV5-1; D not certain. From germline, CDR1 is SGHRS and CDR2 YFSETQ. The CDR3 length is 13 residues. V lost 3 bases, J lost 0 bases, and 5 bases lay in between. CDR3 sequence: CASSSGSTDTQYF. The CDR3 bases are TGCGCCAGCAGCTCCGGTAGCACAGATACGCAGTATTTT.

This clonotype was observed a few times. The chain recombines TRBV6-5 with TRBJ1-5, with unresolved D. V lost 2 bases and J lost 6, with 11 bases in between. There are 14 residues in the CDR3. Germline values: CDR1 MNHEY, CDR2 SVGAGI. CDR3 amino acids: CASSYTHGAQPQHF. The CDR3 coding sequence is TGTGCCAGCAGTTACACCCACGGTGCTCAGCCCCAGCATTTT.

Concerning this clonotype itself: The CDR3 does not end in the conserved phenylalanine or tryptophan, so this is likely a read error. This chain links TRBV5-1 with TRBJ2-5; TRBD2 aligns across 12 bases. The germline V gene has CDR1 SGHRS and CDR2 YFSETQ. The length of the CDR3 is 15 residues. Trimming removed 4 bases from V and 0 bases from J; junction bases left unmatched: 1. For the CDR3, the DNA is TGCGCCAGCAGCAGGACTAGCGGGGACCAAGAGACCCAGTACATC. It codes for CASSRTSGDQETQYI.

The table lists this clonotype with a few counts. V is TRBV28 and J is TRBJ2-7, with 7 nucleotides matching TRBD1. In germline, CDR1 is MDHEN, CDR2 SYDVKM. Unmatched junction bases numbered 4, after V lost 8 bases and J lost 0 bases. The CDR3 length is 13 residues. The CDR3 DNA reads as TGTGCCAGCGCCGGGACAGACTCCTACGAGCAGTACTTC. This gives the protein CASAGTDSYEQYF.

CDR3 bases: TGCAGTGCTAGAAATCCCGGTCTTCTTTCGCTGTTTTTT. This sequence encodes CSARNPGLLSLFF. The chain has TRBV20-1 and TRBJ1-4, with D unresolved. V lost 2 bases, J lost 14 bases, and 18 bases lay in between. Looked up from germline, CDR1 is DFQATT and CDR2 is SNEGSKA (reference sequence). CDR3 length: 13 amino acids.

The CDR3: CASSSGQGAYEQYF. CDR3 coding DNA: TGCGCCAGCAGCTCGGGACAGGGCGCCTACGAGCAGTACTTC. V is TRBV5-1 and J is TRBJ2-7; 9 nucleotides match TRBD1. V dropped 3 bases and J dropped 2; count of bases not matched to a gene: 3. The germline gives CDR1 SGHRS, CDR2 YFSETQ. The CDR3 spans 14 residues.

This clonotype appeared a few times. The chain has TRBV7-8 and TRBJ2-3; 13 bases map to TRBD2. This CDR3 is built from 16 residues. Germline CDR1 is SGHVS and CDR2 is FQNEAQ. The ends lost 5 bases at V and 4 bases at J; junction bases unmatched: 6. The CDR3 coding sequence is TGTGCCAGCAGCAAGACTAGCGGGAGGCCACCAGATACGCAGTATTTT. Translating gives CASSKTSGRPPDTQYF.

This clonotype was seen repeatedly, ten times or more. This chain links TRBV29-1 with TRBJ2-3, with D possibly being TRBD1 (6 bases). Germline CDR1 is SQVTM and CDR2 is ANQGSEA. V was shortened by 1 base and J by 1 base, with 12 bases between the two germline ends. There are 15 residues in the CDR3. The CDR3 sequence is CSVEGGRSGTDTQYF. The CDR3 nucleotides are TGCAGCGTTGAAGGGGGGCGGTCCGGCACAGATACGCAGTATTTT.

This clonotype was counted a few times. The V gene is TRBV12-3 or TRBV12-4, the J gene TRBJ2-5; D remains unclear. V dropped 5 bases and J dropped 5 bases, with 15 bases sitting between them. The CDR3 covers 14 residues. The CDR3 DNA reads as TGTGCCAGCAGTCGCGCACGAAATGGGGAGACCCAGTACTTC. It yields the protein CASSRARNGETQYF.

The V gene is TRBV5-1, the J gene TRBJ2-5, with 12 bases matching TRBD2. The CDR3 is 16 residues long. Trimming cost V 4 bases and J 0 bases; bases outside gene matches: 4. CDR1 SGHRS and CDR2 YFSETQ come from the germline V gene. The CDR3 reads CASSPGLAGNQETQYF. The CDR3 bases are TGCGCCAGCAGCCCAGGACTAGCGGGGAACCAAGAGACCCAGTACTTC.

The V gene is TRBV4-2, the J gene TRBJ2-4; 7 bases agree with TRBD1. V lost 0 bases to trimming and J lost 9 bases; unmatched junction nucleotides: 8. The germline V gene encodes CDR1 LGHNA and CDR2 YNFKEQ. CDR3 length: 15 amino acids. CDR3 bases: TGTGCCAGCAGCCAAGAAGGGCAGGGGGTTGGCATTCAGTACTTC. Its protein product is CASSQEGQGVGIQYF.

The sample holds a few counts of this clonotype. The chain combines TRBV18 with TRBJ2-7; 13 bases are a match to TRBD2. Looked up from germline, CDR1 is KGHSH and CDR2 is LQKENI. The CDR3 consists of 17 residues. Trimming at V came to 6 bases and at J to 3 bases, leaving 11 bases not matched to a gene. CDR3 region: CASSTSGRTRGHYEQYF. For the CDR3, the DNA is TGTGCCAGCTCGACTAGCGGGAGGACCAGGGGCCACTACGAGCAGTACTTC.

The chain recombines TRBV7-2 with TRBJ1-2; 8 bases fit TRBD1. CDR3 size: 16 residues. CDR1 is SGHTA and CDR2 is FQGNSA in the germline V gene. With V trimmed by 5 bases and J by 5 bases, 13 bases remained unmatched. The CDR3 spells CASSPRTGGLGYGYTF. The CDR3 nucleotides are TGTGCCAGCAGCCCTCGTACAGGGGGGTTGGGATATGGCTACACCTTC.

This chain joins TRBV4-2 and TRBJ2-5; no clear D. This CDR3 region has 15 residues. Per the germline V gene, CDR1 is LGHNA and CDR2 is YNFKEQ. The V gene lost 4 bases and the J gene lost 2 bases, with 14 bases spanning the gap. CDR3 DNA: TGTGCCAGCAGCCCGGCCTCGTTGCGACAAGAGACCCAGTACTTC. This codes for CASSPASLRQETQYF.

The V gene is TRBV20-1, the J gene TRBJ2-7, with 7 nucleotides matching TRBD2. Per germline, CDR1 DFQATT and CDR2 SNEGSKA (reference sequence). V lost 5 bases to trimming and J lost 4 bases; unmatched junction nucleotides: 11. The length of the CDR3 is 14 residues. The CDR3 reads CSAQPPGLLYEQYF. CDR3 coding DNA: TGCAGTGCTCAACCTCCGGGACTACTATACGAGCAGTACTTC.

This clonotype was detected ten times or more. The rearrangement links TRBV28 to TRBJ1-3, with D unclear. CDR3 length equals 16 residues. V gave up 6 bases and J gave up 4 bases, with 19 bases separating them. Germline loops: CDR1 MDHEN, CDR2 SYDVKM. This CDR3 reads CASSRITRASGNTIYF. The CDR3 DNA reads as TGTGCCAGCAGCCGAATAACAAGAGCGTCAGGAAACACCATATATTTT. Full variable domain (missing parts from reference TRBV28 and TRBJ1-3): DVKVTQSSRYLVKRTGEKVFLECVQDMDHENMFWYRQDPGLGLRLIYFSYDVKMKEKGDIPEGYSVSREKKERFSLILESASTNQTSMYLCASSRITRASGNTIYFGEGSWLTVV.

The chain has TRBV2 and TRBJ1-1, with D possibly TRBD1 on 6 matching bases. Trimming took 6 bases from V and 0 from J, leaving 14 bases between them. The CDR3 is 15 residues long. The V gene's germline CDR1 is SNHLY and CDR2 FYNNEI. CDR3: CASSQGRGVNTEAFF. DNA for the CDR3: TGTGCCAGCAGCCAAGGAAGGGGGGTGAACACTGAAGCTTTCTTT.

This clonotype was seen at least ten times. This chain uses TRBV25-1 with TRBJ2-5; maybe TRBD1 (6 bases). The length of the CDR3 is 15 residues. The V gene lost 1 base and the J gene lost 5 bases, with 14 bases spanning the gap. The germline CDR1 and CDR2 sequences are MGHDK and SYGVNS. CDR3 region: CASSELGRGAETQYF. For the CDR3, the DNA is TGTGCCAGCAGTGAATTGGGCAGGGGAGCGGAGACCCAGTACTTC.

This rearrangement joins TRBV12-3 or TRBV12-4 to TRBJ1-5, with D unclear. Between the trimmed V and J ends, which lost 5 bases and 7 bases, there was a span of 9 bases. The CDR3 has 12 amino acids. The CDR3 sequence: CASSPSQQPQHF. The CDR3, as DNA: TGTGCCAGCAGTCCTTCCCAGCAGCCCCAGCATTTT.

The chain joins TRBV11-2 to TRBJ1-4; 7 bases map to TRBD1. The CDR3 consists of 17 residues. Germline CDR1 is SGHAT and CDR2 is FQNNGV. Germline trimming cut 0 bases from V and 13 bases from J; bases unmatched to any gene: 17. CDR3 sequence: CASSLEWGRTGPDGLFF. CDR3 coding DNA: TGTGCCAGCAGCTTAGAATGGGGCCGGACAGGCCCGGACGGACTGTTTTTT.

This clonotype was detected a few times. The CDR3 loop reads CSVSAHSNQPQHF. For the CDR3, the DNA is TGCAGTGTCTCAGCACATAGCAATCAGCCCCAGCATTTT. The chain is built from TRBV20-1 and TRBJ1-5; D is unclear. The CDR3 length is 13 residues. V lost 7 bases and J lost 0, with 10 bases in between. Germline V lookup: CDR1 DFQATT, CDR2 SNEGSKA (reference sequence).

The genes are TRBV6-2 or TRBV6-3 and TRBJ2-5; D gene uncertain. CDR3 length equals 14 residues. V lost 2 bases, J lost 5 bases, and 12 bases lay in between. Germline V gene lookup returns CDR1 MNHEY and CDR2 SVGEGT. This CDR3 reads CASSYAGRVETQYF. The CDR3 DNA sequence: TGTGCCAGCAGTTACGCAGGCCGGGTGGAGACCCAGTACTTC.

This clonotype turned up a few times. The chain employs TRBV5-4 and TRBJ2-7; possibly TRBD1 or TRBD2 for D (5 bases each). The CDR3 length is 14 residues. V lost 4 bases, J lost 3 bases, and 14 bases lay in between. Per germline, CDR1 SGHNT and CDR2 YYREEE (reference sequence). The chain's CDR3 is CASSIQGRIYEQYF. The CDR3 DNA is TGTGCCAGCAGCATCCAGGGACGAATCTACGAGCAGTACTTC.

This clonotype showed up many times. V and J are TRBV30 and TRBJ1-1; D is ambiguous. The V gene's germline CDR1 is GTSNPN and CDR2 SVGIG (reference sequence). This CDR3 is built from 10 residues. Deletions cut 4 bases from V and 12 bases from J, with 12 bases between. Written as DNA, the CDR3 is TGTGCCTGGAACCGCCGAACGCCTTTCTTT. Encoded protein: CAWNRRTPFF.

The chain uses TRBV24-1 and TRBJ2-7, with TRBD2 matching over 10 bases. The CDR3 sequence is 15 residues long. With V trimmed by 3 bases and J by 3 bases, 4 bases remained unmatched. Germline CDR1 and CDR2: KGHDR and SFDVKD. CDR3 region: CATSDLAGANYEQYF. CDR3 DNA: TGTGCCACCAGTGATCTAGCGGGAGCAAACTACGAGCAGTACTTC.

The J gene is TRBJ2-1, the V gene TRBV19, with TRBD2 identical over 7 bases. V trimming: 4 bases; J trimming: 3 bases; junction bases outside the gene matches: 12. CDR1 and CDR2 from the germline V gene are LNHDA and SQIVND (reference sequence). The length of the CDR3 is 17 residues. The CDR3 DNA follows: TGTGCCAGTAGTACTCCCAGGTTGCGCGGGGGCTACAATGAGCAGTTCTTC. This translates into CASSTPRLRGGYNEQFF.